This record concerns one T cell receptor beta chain sequence. Its specificity is not known. The CDR3 has 13 residues. Germline CDR1 DFQATT, CDR2 SNEGSKA (reference sequence). V lost 7 bases and J 5 bases, leaving 17 bases between the germline ends. The sample comes from a study of response to subunit inactivated influenza vaccine. Study-wide points: Few additional T cells are recruited per seasonal influenza vaccination, authors suggested.

TCRdb recomputed calls from the RT-PCR reads with MiXCR, one row per CDR3 protein. The table has 450,000 to 600,000 distinct CDR3 sequences, roughly 8.2% seen once; the top ten hold approximately 12%. The genes are TRBV20-1 and TRBJ2-5; D could derive from TRBD1 or TRBD2 (6 bases each). The source was PBMCs from blood, collected approximately 25 months after vaccination. This TCR came from a man aged 50 to 69 who received an inactivated influenza vaccine. The CDR3 nucleotides are TGCAGTGGGACACAGGGAGGAGGGGAGACCCAGTACTTC. It encodes CSGTQGGGETQYF.